This T cell receptor (beta chain) comes out of a study of cytomegalovirus exposure and HLA in healthy donors (dated by TCRdb to the late 2010s). Background on the whole study: The roughly 670 repertoires of the first cohort and the 120 or so validation repertoires were produced on the same platform, according to a later analysis. High-throughput TCR immunosequencing, statistical association of individual TCRs with disease status, and machine learning were combined to predict cytomegalovirus infection status. The study aimed to test whether signatures of past pathogen exposure could be identified by cataloging public T cell receptors. In addition to the first cohort of around 670 subjects, a separate validation cohort of approximately 110 different subjects was used.

CDR1 and CDR2, per the germline V gene (reference sequence), are MNHNY and SVGAGI. Counted from cysteine to phenylalanine, this CDR3 has 16 amino acids. Only the CDR3 portion is preserved as DNA: 48 bases, with reading frame beginning at the first base. At the junction V is shortened by 2 bases and J by 7 bases, with 15 bases in between. Findings and caveats that apply to the study as a whole: It was suggested by the authors that the approach could potentially be generalized to other disease states and immunological phenotypes. While some public TCRs were present in many individuals, most TCR sequences turned up only very rarely across donors. Cytomegalovirus status was reported to be diagnosed by the classifier with high specificity and sensitivity in both the original and validation cohorts. Of the cluster scores, approximately 95% were above 0 in a later analysis, which found that TCRs clustered in the first cohort also tended to co-occur in the 110 or so validation repertoires. The validation cohort had no HLA typing available for a later analysis, so co-occurrence within that cohort was assessed over all 120 repertoires. In the study, 150 to 200 TCR beta chains were listed as associated with cytomegalovirus. A few of the identified cytomegalovirus-associated TCR beta chains were confirmed in vitro to be specific for cytomegalovirus antigens.

The library was generated by the immunoSEQ multiplex PCR assay. In the source study's methods: To diagnose cytomegalovirus status from the catalog of TCR beta chain sequences, a statistical classification framework was built. Sourced from immuneACCESS, this table was stored by TCRdb with only in-frame sequences that have V and J called. A share of the clones is absent; for the studies checked, an unresolved V gene accounts for under half, and the remainder has no known explanation. The V and J calls and the clone size are those of that table, but D and trimming were determined from the DNA. This sample is represented by tens of thousands of clones; approximately 89% of them were singletons. The ten largest clones represent approximately 8.4% of the sample. Regarding this clone: Its recognized antigen is unknown. No base quality values were provided; no much bigger clone lies one nucleotide off.

The donors belonged to the validation cohort of roughly 120 subjects, which was separate from the roughly 700-subject first cohort. This chain is built from TRBV6-6 and TRBJ1-6, with TRBD1 as a weak D call on 6 bases. The origin of this receptor is a young woman in good health and CMV-seropositive. The sequencing sample was made of PBMCs. The CDR3 here reads CASSYPVGGGNSPLHF. At the DNA level, the sequence is TGTGCCAGCAGTTACCCCGTGGGGGGGGGCAATTCACCCCTCCACTTT.